Presented here are 7 T cell receptor beta chains from one specimen sequenced in a study of shared clonotypes between healthy human individuals. The table came from immunoSEQ multiplex PCR; TCRdb's copy has only in-frame clones and leaves some out. The table shows 780,000 or so clones, with roughly 72% occurring only once. Material: memory CD4+ T cells sorted from blood. Subset in this sample: CD45RA-negative fraction. Receptors originate from a young woman in good health.

A note on this clone: This CDR3 is also generated by other DNA sequences in the sample. The chain links TRBV7-9 to TRBJ2-1; possible D gene TRBD2, 6 bases. Trimming took off 5 bases at V and 0 bases at J, with 11 bases between the two ends. The V gene's germline CDR1 is SEHNR and CDR2 FQNEAQ (reference sequence). CDR3 size: 15 residues. CDR3 region: CASSPRGNSYNEQFF. CDR3 DNA: TGTGCCAGCAGCCCGCGCGGGAACTCCTACAATGAGCAGTTCTTC.

This clone was seen more than once but under ten times. The rearrangement joins TRBV11-3 to TRBJ2-2; possibly TRBD1 for D (6 bases). Germline V gene data show CDR1 as SGHNT and CDR2 as YENEEA. The CDR3 contains 12 residues. V lost 4 bases and J 12 bases, leaving 12 bases between the germline ends. Written as DNA, the CDR3 is TGTGCCAGCAGCTCAGAGGACAGTCAGCTGTTTTTT. It codes for CASSSEDSQLFF.

The chain joins TRBV4-2 to TRBJ2-1; no reliable D call. With 1 base removed from V and 6 bases from J, the gap between germline ends came to 4 bases. Per the germline V gene, CDR1 is LGHNA and CDR2 is YNFKEQ. The CDR3 is 12 amino acids. CDR3: CASSQVGNEQFF. The DNA for the CDR3 is TGTGCCAGCAGCCAAGTTGGCAATGAGCAGTTCTTC.

This clone occurred a few times. The rearrangement uses TRBV7-2 and TRBJ2-1; 9 bases map to TRBD2. CDR3 size: 14 residues. Germline V gene sequence: CDR1 SGHTA, CDR2 FQGNSA. Trimming cost V 5 bases and J 7 bases; bases outside gene matches: 6. The DNA for the CDR3 is TGTGCCAGCAGCGCACAAGCGGGGGGAAATGAGCAGTTCTTC. Translating it yields CASSAQAGGNEQFF. Complete variable domain (other parts from reference TRBV7-2 and TRBJ2-1): GAGVSQSPSNKVTEKGKDVELRCDPISGHTALYWYRQSLGQGLEFLIYFQGNSAPDKSGLPSDRFSAERTGGSVSTLTIQRTQQEDSAVYLCASSAQAGGNEQFFGPGTRLTVL.

This chain uses TRBV18 with TRBJ2-7; no firm D call. Germline-derived CDR1 and CDR2 are KGHSH and LQKENI. Trimming took 0 bases from V and 2 from J, leaving 8 bases between them. The CDR3 consists of 14 residues. Here the CDR3 reads CASSPPIFPYEQYF. CDR3 in DNA: TGTGCCAGCTCACCACCCATTTTCCCCTACGAGCAGTACTTC.

The J gene is TRBJ2-3, the V gene TRBV18; TRBD1 agrees at 11 bases. V lost 5 bases and J lost 2; bases outside the gene matches: 3. CDR1 is KGHSH and CDR2 is LQKENI in the germline V gene. CDR3 length equals 15 residues. The CDR3: CASSRGQGATDTQYF. The DNA for the CDR3 is TGTGCCAGCTCAAGAGGACAGGGGGCCACAGATACGCAGTATTTT.

V gene TRBV6-1 combines with J gene TRBJ2-7; D gene ambiguous. CDR3 size: 14 residues. The ends were cut back, 3 bases at V and 0 bases at J, with 9 bases in the middle. Germline V lookup: CDR1 MNHNS, CDR2 SASEGT. In DNA form, the CDR3 reads TGTGCCAGCAGTGACTCGACATTCTCCTACGAGCAGTACTTC. Amino acid sequence: CASSDSTFSYEQYF.